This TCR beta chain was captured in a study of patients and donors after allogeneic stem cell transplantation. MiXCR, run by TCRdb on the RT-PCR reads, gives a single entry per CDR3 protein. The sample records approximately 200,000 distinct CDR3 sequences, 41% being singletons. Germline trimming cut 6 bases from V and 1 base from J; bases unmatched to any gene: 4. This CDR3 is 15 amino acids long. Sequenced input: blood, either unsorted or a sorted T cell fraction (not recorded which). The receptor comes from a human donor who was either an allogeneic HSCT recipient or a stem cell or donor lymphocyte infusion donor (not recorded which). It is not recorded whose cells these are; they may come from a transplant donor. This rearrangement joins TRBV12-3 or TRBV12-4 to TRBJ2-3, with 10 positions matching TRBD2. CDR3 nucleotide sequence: TGTGCCAGCAGGGTAGCGGGAGGCCGCACAGATACGCAGTATTTT. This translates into CASRVAGGRTDTQYF.